This entry lists 13 T cell receptor beta chains sequenced from one sample in a study of a mutant IDH1 vaccine in newly diagnosed glioma. These receptors' antigens are unknown. Measured with immunoSEQ multiplex PCR; TCRdb has only the in-frame clones, and not every one. The profile shows over 40,000 clones, 75% to 90% of them singletons. The sample's time point: week 35, safety follow-up. Topical imiquimod accompanied each vaccine dose, which consisted of 300 ug of mutant IDH1 20-mer peptide. The specimen was PBMCs, collected from a glioma patient whose treatment included an IDH1 peptide vaccine. These receptors originate from a man aged 35 to 55 with glioma.

A single count supports this clone. V is TRBV6-5 and J is TRBJ1-1; D is unclear. Between the trimmed V and J ends, which lost 2 bases and 4 bases, there was a span of 11 bases. Germline V CDR1 and CDR2: MNHEY, SVGAGI. This CDR3 region has 14 residues. The CDR3 spells CASSYGVRGTEAFF. CDR3 in DNA: TGTGCCAGCAGTTACGGGGTCCGGGGCACTGAAGCTTTCTTT.

J is TRBJ1-3 and V is TRBV7-2, with D hard to call. Looked up from germline, CDR1 is SGHTA and CDR2 is FQGNSA. V was pared by 5 bases and J by 4 bases, with 12 bases between. The CDR3 length is 14 residues. CDR3 nucleotides: TGTGCCAGCAGCCGAACCAACCCAGGAAACACCATATATTTT. Its translation is CASSRTNPGNTIYF.

This clone has a single count. The V and J genes are TRBV10-3 and TRBJ1-2; 8 bases fit TRBD1. CDR3 size: 13 residues. Trimming removed 8 bases from V and 6 bases from J; junction bases left unmatched: 8. CDR1 and CDR2 (germline): ENHRY, SYGVKD. In nucleotides, the CDR3 is TGTGCCATCGATAGTCCACAGGGGGATGGCTACACCTTC. It specifies CAIDSPQGDGYTF.

This clone was found once. V usage is TRBV4-3 and J usage is TRBJ1-2; 8 nucleotides line up with TRBD1. V trimming: 0 bases; J trimming: 3 bases; junction bases outside the gene matches: 3. CDR1 is LGHNA, CDR2 YSLEER, per germline. The CDR3 consists of 15 residues. The CDR3 DNA is TGCGCCAGCAGCCAAGATACAGGGGGGCACTATGGCTACACCTTC. This codes for CASSQDTGGHYGYTF.

V and J are TRBV7-9 and TRBJ2-7, with D possibly TRBD2 on 6 matching bases. The germline V and J ends were trimmed by 7 bases and 7 bases, with 29 bases remaining between them. This CDR3 has 17 residues. Per the germline V gene, CDR1 is SEHNR and CDR2 is FQNEAQ (reference sequence). The CDR3 sequence: CASTAGPRDSGIREQYF. The CDR3 DNA is TGTGCCAGCACCGCCGGCCCACGGGATAGCGGCATAAGGGAGCAGTACTTC.

The CDR3 nucleotides read TGTGCCATCAGTGAACGGCCAGGGAGTCTGGGGAGCAATCAGCCCCAGCATTTT. It encodes CAISERPGSLGSNQPQHF. The chain uses TRBV10-3 and TRBJ1-5, with a possible D match to TRBD1 (5 bases). V was pared by 3 bases and J by 1 base, with 19 bases between. The CDR3 contains 18 residues. Per the germline V gene, CDR1 is ENHRY and CDR2 is SYGVKD.

This clone showed up just once. This chain connects TRBV19 to TRBJ2-3, with D perhaps matching TRBD2 (6 bases). The CDR3 loop spans 17 amino acids. The V and J ends lost 0 bases and 5 bases respectively, with 18 bases between them. Germline V gene data show CDR1 as LNHDA and CDR2 as SQIVND (reference sequence). CDR3 protein: CASSIDLQALGGDTQYF. DNA of the CDR3: TGTGCCAGTAGTATAGATCTACAGGCCCTCGGGGGAGATACGCAGTATTTT.

In regard to this clone: One end of the junction is discordant with germline, which a read error may explain. The chain couples TRBV7-7 to TRBJ2-1, with TRBD2 matching 8 bases. The CDR3 totals 15 residues. Per germline, CDR1 SSHAT and CDR2 FNYEAQ (reference sequence). CDR3 sequence: CASSSTSGRYNEQFF. The CDR3 region has the DNA TGTGCTAGCAGCTCCACTAGCGGTCGATACAATGAGCAGTTCTTC.

J is TRBJ2-7 and V is TRBV4-1; D may be TRBD2 (6 bases). CDR1 is MGHRA, CDR2 YSYEKL, per germline. The V and J ends lost 0 bases and 1 base respectively, with 10 bases between them. The CDR3 is made up of 15 amino acids. Written as DNA, the CDR3 is TGCGCCAGCAGCCAAGATGGAGGGATGTCCTACGAGCAGTACTTC. Translating gives CASSQDGGMSYEQYF.

A few counts support this clone. V usage is TRBV28 and J usage is TRBJ2-4; D uncertain. Germline values: CDR1 MDHEN, CDR2 SYDVKM. V lost 5 bases, J lost 0 bases, and 14 bases lay in between. The CDR3 is 16 residues long. CDR3 nucleotide sequence: TGTGCCAGCAGTCGACTTAGAAACCTAGCCAAAAACATTCAGTACTTC. Amino acids: CASSRLRNLAKNIQYF.

The rearrangement links TRBV18 to TRBJ2-2; D unclear. Per germline, CDR1 KGHSH and CDR2 LQKENI. This CDR3 comprises 15 residues. Trimming stripped 2 bases from V and 0 bases from J, with 7 bases between. The CDR3 nucleotides read TGTGCCAGCTCACCAGACATCGCGAACACCGGGGAGCTGTTTTTT. Translated: CASSPDIANTGELFF.

This clone appeared once. This chain joins TRBV29-1 and TRBJ1-2; D ambiguous. The CDR3 covers 13 residues. V was trimmed by 2 bases and J by 0 bases, leaving 7 bases between them. Germline V gene lookup returns CDR1 SQVTM and CDR2 ANQGSEA. The CDR3 nucleotides read TGCAGCGTTGAACCACGAGCTAACTATGGCTACACCTTC. It specifies CSVEPRANYGYTF.

This rearrangement joins TRBV5-1 to TRBJ2-1; 7 nucleotides line up with TRBD2. The ends lost 2 bases at V and 6 bases at J; junction bases unmatched: 5. Looked up from germline, CDR1 is SGHRS and CDR2 is YFSETQ. The CDR3 sequence is 14 residues long. For the CDR3, the DNA is TGCGCCAGCAGCTTACTAGGCGGGAGCAATGAGCAGTTCTTC. Translating gives CASSLLGGSNEQFF.